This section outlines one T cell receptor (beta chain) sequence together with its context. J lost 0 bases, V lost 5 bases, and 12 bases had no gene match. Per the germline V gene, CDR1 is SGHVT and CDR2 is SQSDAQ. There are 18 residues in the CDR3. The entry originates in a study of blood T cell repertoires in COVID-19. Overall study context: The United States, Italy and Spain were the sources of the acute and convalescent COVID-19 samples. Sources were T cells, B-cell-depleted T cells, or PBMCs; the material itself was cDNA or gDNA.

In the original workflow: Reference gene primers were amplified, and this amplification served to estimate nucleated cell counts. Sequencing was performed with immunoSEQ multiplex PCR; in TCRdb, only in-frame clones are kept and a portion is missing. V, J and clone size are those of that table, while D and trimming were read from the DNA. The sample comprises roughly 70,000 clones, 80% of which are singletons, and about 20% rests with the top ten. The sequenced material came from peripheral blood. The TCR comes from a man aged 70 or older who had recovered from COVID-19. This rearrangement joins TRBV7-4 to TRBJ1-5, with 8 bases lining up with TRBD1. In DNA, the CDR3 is TGTGCCAGCAGCCCAGACAGGGGCCGAGTGTATAGCAATCAGCCCCAGCATTTT. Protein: CASSPDRGRVYSNQPQHF.